This TCR beta chain was found in a study of neurological immune-mediated disorders. TCRdb used MiXCR to reprocess the 5' RACE reads, holding one entry per CDR3 protein. This sample yields roughly 100,000 distinct CDR3 sequences, of which 11% are seen a single time; around 3.3% belongs to the top ten. The CDR3 has 15 residues. The V gene end was trimmed by 7 bases and the J gene end by 5 bases; junction bases not matched to a gene: 11. Per the germline V gene, CDR1 is LGHDT and CDR2 is YNNKEL (reference sequence). At least ten counts were recorded for this clonotype. Time point defined: longitudinal time-point 3.

Sequencing was carried out using PBMCs. The sequence was obtained from a female donor with HTLV-1-associated myelopathy (HAM/TSP). The rearrangement links TRBV3-1 to TRBJ2-5; 9 nucleotides line up with TRBD1. The CDR3 here is CASTTTGGAKETQYF. In DNA form, the CDR3 reads TGTGCCAGCACCACAACAGGGGGCGCGAAGGAGACCCAGTACTTC.